This T cell receptor beta chain was sequenced during a study of blood T cells in healthy people across ages. To note about this clonotype: Its antigen is not identified.

The use of a sample-barcoded 5' primer and a J-beta primer mix characterized a second PCR of about 7 to 12 cycles. Every sample produced at least 2.5 million CDR3-containing paired-end reads. A single record per CDR3 protein comes from TCRdb applying MiXCR to the 5' RACE reads. The data contain about a million distinct CDR3 sequences, roughly half of them singletons. General study results and limits: Those diversity estimates obtained from one million T cells were thought to be underestimates. Naive CD4+ cell counts and diversity both ran higher in long-lived than in aged donors.

CDR1 is SGHRS and CDR2 is YFSETQ in the germline V gene. CDR3 length equals 17 residues. Trimming left V 3 bases short and J 0 bases short, with 13 bases between. The receptor was derived from a woman aged 55-69 years in good health. The sample was blood. The chain is built from TRBV5-1 and TRBJ2-6; D might be TRBD2 (5 bases). The CDR3 region is CASSSVAGRSGANVLTF. In DNA, the CDR3 is TGCGCCAGCAGCTCGGTGGCGGGCCGCTCTGGGGCCAACGTCCTGACTTTC. The variable domain in full, completed from reference TRBV5-1 and TRBJ2-6, reads KAGVTQTPRYLIKTRGQQVTLSCSPISGHRSVSWYQQTPGQGLQFLFEYFSETQRNKGNFPGRFSGRQFSNSRSEMNVSTLELGDSALYLCASSSVAGRSGANVLTFGAGSRLTVL.